This T cell receptor beta chain was recovered during a study of blood T cell repertoires in COVID-19. Background on the study: Acute-phase and convalescent COVID-19 samples originated in the United States, Italy and Spain. PBMCs, B-cell-depleted T cells, or T cells provided the cDNA or gDNA that made up the material.

Per the germline V gene, CDR1 is SGHTS and CDR2 is YDEGEE. V was cut by 4 bases and J by 3 bases, with 17 bases left in between. The CDR3 runs to 16 residues. As processed by the authors: Amplifying reference gene primers gave estimates of nucleated cell counts. Method: immunoSEQ multiplex PCR; TCRdb's copy keeps in-frame clones and lacks some. The V and J calls and clone size are taken from that table; D and trimming were inferred from the DNA. The table has about 26,000 clones, 80% to 95% seen once; the top ten hold around 2.2%. The sample taken for sequencing was peripheral blood. V gene TRBV5-8 combines with J gene TRBJ1-3; maybe TRBD1 (6 bases). This sequence originates from a human donor in a cohort sampled during active COVID-19. CDR3 amino acids: CASSQRRGAYGNTIYF. CDR3 nucleotide sequence: TGTGCCAGCAGCCAGCGGCGGGGGGCATATGGAAACACCATATATTTT.